The clone carrying this T cell receptor beta chain was observed a handful of times. This CDR3 spans 19 amino acids. V lost 0 bases, J lost 8 bases, and 15 bases stayed unmatched. In germline, CDR1 is LGHDT, CDR2 YNNKEL (reference sequence). The sample is drawn from a study of blood T cell repertoires in COVID-19. Study in general: COVID-19 samples collected from the United States, Italy and Spain covered acute and convalescent phases. PBMCs, B-cell-depleted T cells, or T cells provided the cDNA or gDNA that made up the material.

Per the study methods: Amplification of reference gene primers provided the estimated nucleated cell counts. The method was immunoSEQ multiplex PCR; TCRdb's version includes in-frame clones alone and lacks a portion of them. The V and J calls and clone size were taken over from that table, and D and trimming were inferred from the DNA. The sample lists about 310,000 clones, roughly 89% occurring once. Sequencing was done on a sample of PBMCs or T cells enriched from blood (not recorded which). The rearrangement links TRBV3-1 (or the pseudogene TRBV3-2) to TRBJ1-4; 10 positions match TRBD1. The clonotype comes from a woman between 25 and 40 years old who had recovered from COVID-19. The CDR3 bases are TGTGCCAGCAGCCAAGATATTTTGGTTTTCGGGACAGGGGAGGAAAAACTGTTTTTT. Its protein is CASSQDILVFGTGEEKLFF.